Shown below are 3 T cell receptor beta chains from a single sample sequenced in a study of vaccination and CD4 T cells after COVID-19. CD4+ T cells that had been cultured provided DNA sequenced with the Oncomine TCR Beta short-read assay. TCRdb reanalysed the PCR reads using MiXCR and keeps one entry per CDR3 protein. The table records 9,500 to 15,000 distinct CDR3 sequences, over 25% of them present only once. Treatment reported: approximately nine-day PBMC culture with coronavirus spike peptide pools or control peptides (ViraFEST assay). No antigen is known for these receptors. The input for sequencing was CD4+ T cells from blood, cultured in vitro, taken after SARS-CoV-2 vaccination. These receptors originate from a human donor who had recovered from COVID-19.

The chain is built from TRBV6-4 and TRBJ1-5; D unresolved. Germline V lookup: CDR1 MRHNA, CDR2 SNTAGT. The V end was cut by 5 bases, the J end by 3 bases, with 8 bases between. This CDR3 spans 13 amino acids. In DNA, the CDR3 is TGTGCCAGCAGTAGGACGTTCAATCAGCCCCAGCATTTT. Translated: CASSRTFNQPQHF.

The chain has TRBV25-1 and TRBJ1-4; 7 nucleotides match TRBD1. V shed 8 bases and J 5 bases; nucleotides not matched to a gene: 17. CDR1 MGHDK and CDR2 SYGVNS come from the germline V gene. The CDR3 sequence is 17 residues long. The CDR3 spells CASREGGSGGMNEKLFF. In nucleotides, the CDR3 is TGTGCCAGCCGGGAGGGTGGGTCAGGGGGTATGAATGAAAAACTGTTTTTT.

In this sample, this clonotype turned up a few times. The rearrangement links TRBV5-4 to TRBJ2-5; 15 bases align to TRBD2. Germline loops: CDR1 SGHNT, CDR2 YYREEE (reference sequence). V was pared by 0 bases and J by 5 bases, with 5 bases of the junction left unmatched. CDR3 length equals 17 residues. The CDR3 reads CASSLGFGTSGRETQYF. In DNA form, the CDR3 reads TGTGCCAGCAGCTTGGGTTTTGGGACTAGCGGGAGGGAGACCCAGTACTTC. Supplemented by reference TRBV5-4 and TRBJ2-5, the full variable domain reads ETGVTQSPTHLIKTRGQQVTLRCSSQSGHNTVSWYQQALGQGPQFIFQYYREEENGRGNFPPRFSGLQFPNYSSELNVNALELDDSALYLCASSLGFGTSGRETQYFGPGTRLLVL.